Listed below are T cell receptor beta chains from one sample, sequenced in a study of shared clonotypes between healthy human individuals. Here immunoSEQ multiplex PCR was the method, and the copy in TCRdb shows in-frame clones only, minus some. This table has approximately 500,000 clones, less than 96% appearing once. Sequenced material: naive CD4+ T cells sorted from blood. These receptors were taken from a woman in her twenties or thirties in good health. The CDR3 runs from the conserved cysteine through the conserved F or W. The D gene is left open where the match is weak. Expanded clones get a size class; other rows say once, few or many, or leave the size out.

>.|TRBJ2-1|.|TRBV29-1
CSVEGATPNYEQFF
TGCAGCGTTGAGGGGGCGACCCCAAACTATGAGCAGTTCTTC
>TRBD2|TRBJ2-7|.|TRBV5-4
CASSALLVSAGGAYEQYF
TGTGCCAGCAGCGCCCTATTAGTTTCGGCGGGAGGGGCATACGAGCAGTACTTC
>.|TRBJ2-1|.|TRBV5-6
CASSLVERGNEQFF
TGTGCCAGCAGCTTGGTAGAGCGCGGCAATGAGCAGTTCTTC
>.|TRBJ2-3|.|TRBV27
CASSLGQGGDTQYF
TGTGCCAGCAGCCTCGGGCAGGGTGGAGATACGCAGTATTTT
>TRBD2|TRBJ2-7|.|TRBV4-1
CASSQAPPTSGRAEQYF
TGCGCCAGCAGCCAAGCCCCTCCGACTAGCGGGAGGGCCGAGCAGTACTTC
>.|TRBJ2-2|.|TRBV20-1
CSARSHRELFF
TGCAGTGCTAGATCTCATAGGGAGCTGTTTTTT
>.|TRBJ1-1|.|TRBV21-1
CASIMTGGNTEAFF
TGTGCCAGCATCATGACAGGGGGCAACACTGAAGCTTTCTTT
>.|TRBJ1-5|.|TRBV14
CASSYGSQPQHF
TGTGCCAGCAGCTACGGGTCTCAGCCCCAGCATTTT
>TRBD1|TRBJ2-5|.|TRBV5-4
CASSLAGGLETQYF
TGTGCCAGCAGCTTGGCAGGGGGCCTGGAGACCCAGTACTTC
>.|TRBJ1-1|.|TRBV29-1
CSVYSRGGTEAFF
TGCAGCGTTTACTCTCGAGGGGGCACTGAAGCTTTCTTT
>.|TRBJ2-7|once|TRBV10-3
CAISESIISGLSYEQYF
TGTGCCATCAGTGAGTCGATTATATCGGGCCTCTCCTACGAGCAGTACTTC
>TRBD1|TRBJ1-3|.|TRBV6-5
CASSWGRGAGNTIYF
TGTGCCAGCAGTTGGGGCAGGGGGGCTGGAAACACCATATATTTT
>.|TRBJ1-1|.|TRBV6-5
CASSYSNRAVTEAFF
TGTGCCAGCAGTTACTCGAACAGGGCGGTCACTGAAGCTTTCTTT
>TRBD1|TRBJ2-2|.|TRBV28
CAGGQGAGLDLTGELFF
TGTGCCGGAGGACAGGGGGCGGGACTAGACCTCACCGGGGAGCTGTTTTTT
>.|TRBJ1-1|.|TRBV2
CASNMAGVTEAFF
TGTGCCAGCAATATGGCAGGGGTGACTGAAGCTTTCTTT
>TRBD1|TRBJ1-2|.|TRBV28
CASSPRDSYGYTF
TGTGCCAGCAGTCCTCGGGACAGCTATGGCTACACCTTC
>.|TRBJ2-7|.|TRBV18
CASSPGQLTYEQYF
TGTGCCAGCTCACCAGGACAGCTCACCTACGAGCAGTACTTC
>.|TRBJ2-1|.|TRBV5-4
CARHNEQFF
TGTGCCCGACACAATGAGCAGTTCTTC
>.|TRBJ1-4|.|TRBV5-4
CASSLAGNEKLFF
TGTGCCAGCAGCTTGGCTGGGAATGAAAAACTGTTTTTT
>TRBD1|TRBJ2-7|few|TRBV5-5
CASSLSPGQGARYEQYF
TGTGCCAGCAGCTTGAGCCCGGGACAGGGGGCGAGGTACGAGCAGTACTTC
>.|TRBJ2-7|.|TRBV7-9
CASSGSYEQYF
TGTGCCAGCTCTGGCAGCTACGAGCAGTACTTC
>.|TRBJ1-1|.|TRBV4-2
CASSQTLDNLNTEAFF
TGTGCCAGCAGCCAGACCTTGGACAACTTGAACACTGAAGCTTTCTTT
>.|TRBJ2-3|.|TRBV6-4
CASSVAFSTDTQYF
TGTGCCAGCAGTGTAGCGTTTAGCACAGATACGCAGTATTTT
>.|TRBJ1-3|.|TRBV28
CASIGTGYPSGNTIYF
TGTGCCAGCATCGGTACAGGGTACCCTTCTGGAAACACCATATATTTT
>TRBD2|TRBJ2-1|.|TRBV27
CASRLLAGGENEQFF
TGTGCCAGCAGGCTACTAGCGGGAGGTGAGAATGAGCAGTTCTTC
>.|TRBJ2-3|.|TRBV18
CASSPLADPGADTQYF
TGTGCCAGCTCCCCGTTAGCGGATCCTGGGGCAGATACGCAGTATTTT
>TRBD2|TRBJ2-5|.|TRBV7-6
CASSLAAAGGDPGTQYF
TGTGCCAGCAGCTTAGCCGCCGCGGGAGGGGACCCGGGGACCCAGTACTTC
>TRBD1|TRBJ2-3|.|TRBV9
CASSVGTGISTDTQYF
TGTGCCAGCAGCGTTGGGACAGGAATTAGCACAGATACGCAGTATTTT